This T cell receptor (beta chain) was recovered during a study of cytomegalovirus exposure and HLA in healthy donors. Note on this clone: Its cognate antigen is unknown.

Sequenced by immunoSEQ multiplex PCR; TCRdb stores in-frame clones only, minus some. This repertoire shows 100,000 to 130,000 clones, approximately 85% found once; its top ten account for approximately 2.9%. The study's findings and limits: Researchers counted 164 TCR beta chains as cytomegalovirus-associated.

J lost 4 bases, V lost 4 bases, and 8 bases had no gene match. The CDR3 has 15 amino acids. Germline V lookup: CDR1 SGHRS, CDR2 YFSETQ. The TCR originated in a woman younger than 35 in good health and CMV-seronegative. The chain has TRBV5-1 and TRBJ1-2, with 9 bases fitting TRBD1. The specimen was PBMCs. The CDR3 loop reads CASSPEGQGSYGYTF. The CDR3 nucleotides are TGCGCCAGCAGCCCTGAGGGACAGGGAAGCTATGGCTACACCTTC.